This T cell receptor (beta chain) was identified in a study of blood T cell repertoires in COVID-19. Study details: The samples span acute and convalescent COVID-19 from the United States, Italy and Spain. T cells, B-cell-depleted T cells, or PBMCs provided the cDNA or gDNA that served as material.

Seattle's cohort entered during active infection and was followed longitudinally. Trimming took off 0 bases at V and 0 bases at J, with 7 bases between the two ends. The CDR3 is made up of 15 amino acids. Germline V gene data show CDR1 as SGHRS and CDR2 as YFSETQ. The table lists this clone with a count of one. The same CDR3 is also encoded by other DNA sequences in this sample. Per the study methods: Nucleated cell counts were estimated from reference gene primer amplification. Generated by immunoSEQ multiplex PCR, the TCRdb table keeps only in-frame clones and is missing some. The V and J calls and clone size were taken over from that table, and D and trimming were inferred from the DNA. This table has a few hundred thousand clones, 75% to 90% appearing once.

Sequenced input: peripheral blood. The receptor was isolated from a woman aged 30 to 39 with COVID-19, enrolled during active disease. The rearrangement links TRBV5-1 to TRBJ1-3; D is uncertain. CDR3 loop: CASSLDGSSGNTIYF. The CDR3 coding sequence is TGCGCCAGCAGCTTGGATGGCAGCTCTGGAAACACCATATATTTT.